The clone carrying this TCR beta chain was seen a few times. Its cognate antigen is unknown. This sample stems from a study of T cells in Graves' hyperthyroidism and ophthalmopathy. Study results and caveats: Ophthalmopathy was told apart from stable hyperthyroidism by a 13 V-J model.

TCR beta CDR3 region amplification was performed from RNA transcripts. First-round RT-PCR targeting the TCR CDR3 was performed with the HTBI primer set. One entry per CDR3 protein results from TCRdb running MiXCR on the multiplex PCR reads. This sample yields under 250,000 distinct CDR3 sequences, of which less than 20% are seen a single time; 53% belongs to the top ten. This TCR was sampled from a woman in her fifties or sixties with Graves' hyperthyroidism. The specimen sequenced was blood.

The DNA of the CDR3 is TGTGCCGTAACCCCGGGACTAGCGGGATTCGTCTACAATGAGCAGTTCTTC. Translating gives CAVTPGLAGFVYNEQFF. The chain carries TRBV7-9 and TRBJ2-1, with 13 bases lining up with TRBD2. The CDR3 sequence is 17 residues long. The germline V gene has CDR1 SEHNR and CDR2 FQNEAQ (reference sequence). V gave up 11 bases and J gave up 3 bases; unmatched junction bases: 13.